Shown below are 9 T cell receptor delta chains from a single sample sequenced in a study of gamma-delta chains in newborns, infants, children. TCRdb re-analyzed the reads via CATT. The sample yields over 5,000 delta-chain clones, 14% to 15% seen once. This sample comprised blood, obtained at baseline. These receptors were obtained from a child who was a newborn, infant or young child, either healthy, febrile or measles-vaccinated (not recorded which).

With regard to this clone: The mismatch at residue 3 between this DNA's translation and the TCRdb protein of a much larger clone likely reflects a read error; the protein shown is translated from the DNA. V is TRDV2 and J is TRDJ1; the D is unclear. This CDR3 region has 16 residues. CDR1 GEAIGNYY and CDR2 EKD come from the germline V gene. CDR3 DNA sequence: TGTGCCCGTGACACCGTCGGAATATTGGACACCGATAAACTCATCTTT. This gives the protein CARDTVGILDTDKLIF.

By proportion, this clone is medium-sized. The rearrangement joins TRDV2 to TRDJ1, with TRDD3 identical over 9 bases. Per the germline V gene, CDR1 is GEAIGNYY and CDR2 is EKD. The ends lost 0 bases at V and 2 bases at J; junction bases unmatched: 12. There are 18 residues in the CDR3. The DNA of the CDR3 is TGTGCCTGTGACACCGTGGGGATACGACGTCATTCAACCGATAAACTCATCTTT. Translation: CACDTVGIRRHSTDKLIF.

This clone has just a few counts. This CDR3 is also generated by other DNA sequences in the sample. The CDR3 loop reads CALGELGRSWILMALTAQLFF. The CDR3 region has the DNA TGTGCTCTTGGGGAGCTCGGGCGGTCGTGGATACTAATGGCTTTGACAGCACAACTCTTCTTT. The chain employs TRDV1 and TRDJ2; D is perhaps TRDD3 (6 bases). Germline V gene sequence: CDR1 TSWWSYY, CDR2 QGS. Trimming pared 3 bases from V and 0 bases from J, leaving 26 bases between. This CDR3 region has 21 residues.

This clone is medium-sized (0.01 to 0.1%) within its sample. CDR3 DNA sequence: TGTGCAGCAAGCGGGTGGTCTCCGTCCATCCTACGTGCCTGGGGGATACTCGGTCCCGATAAACTCATCTTT. Its translation is CAASGWSPSILRAWGILGPDKLIF. J is TRDJ1 and V is TRAV29/DV5; 11 positions match TRDD3. The V gene's germline CDR1 is NSMFDY and CDR2 ISSIKDK. V gave up 0 bases and J gave up 3 bases; unmatched junction bases: 31. The CDR3 sequence is 24 residues long.

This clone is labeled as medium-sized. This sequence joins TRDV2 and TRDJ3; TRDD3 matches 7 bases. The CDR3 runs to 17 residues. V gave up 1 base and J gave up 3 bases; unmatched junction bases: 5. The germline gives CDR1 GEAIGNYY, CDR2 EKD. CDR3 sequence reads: CACDTTGVDWDTRQMFF. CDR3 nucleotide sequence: TGTGCCTGTGACACGACTGGGGTCGACTGGGACACCCGACAGATGTTTTTC.

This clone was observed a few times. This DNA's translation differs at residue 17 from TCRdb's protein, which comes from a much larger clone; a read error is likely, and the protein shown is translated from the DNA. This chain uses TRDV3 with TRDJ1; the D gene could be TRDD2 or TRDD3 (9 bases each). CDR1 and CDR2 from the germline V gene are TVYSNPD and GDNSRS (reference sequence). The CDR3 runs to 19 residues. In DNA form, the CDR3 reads TGTGCCTTTAGGCCTTCCTACTGGGGGAGACACCCTTACACCGATAAACCCATCTTT. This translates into CAFRPSYWGRHPYTDKPIF.

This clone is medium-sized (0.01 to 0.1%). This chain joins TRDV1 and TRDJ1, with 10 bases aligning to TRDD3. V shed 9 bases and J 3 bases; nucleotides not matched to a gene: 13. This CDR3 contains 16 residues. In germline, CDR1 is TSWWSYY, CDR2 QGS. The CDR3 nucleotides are TGTGCTCTCGGGATAGACTGGGGGATCGTCGCCGATAAACTCATCTTT. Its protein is CALGIDWGIVADKLIF.

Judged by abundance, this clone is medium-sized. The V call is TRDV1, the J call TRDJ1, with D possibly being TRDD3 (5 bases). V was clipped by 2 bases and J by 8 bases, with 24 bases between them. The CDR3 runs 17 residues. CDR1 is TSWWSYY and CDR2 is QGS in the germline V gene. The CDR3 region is CALGEWAFSRGPKKLIF. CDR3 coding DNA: TGTGCTCTTGGGGAATGGGCCTTTTCCCGGGGGCCCAAAAAACTCATCTTT.

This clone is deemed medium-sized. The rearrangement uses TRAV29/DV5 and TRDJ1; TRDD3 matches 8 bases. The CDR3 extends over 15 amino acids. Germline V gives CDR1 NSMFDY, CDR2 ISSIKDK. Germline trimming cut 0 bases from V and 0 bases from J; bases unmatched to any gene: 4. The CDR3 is CAASEGIQNTDKLIF. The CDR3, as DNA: TGTGCAGCAAGCGAGGGGATACAGAACACCGATAAACTCATCTTT.